These T cell receptor beta chains were read from a single sample in a study of blood T cells in healthy people across ages. TCRdb reprocessed the 5' RACE reads via MiXCR and lists one record per CDR3 protein. This sample has 1.8 million or so distinct CDR3 sequences, with 35% to 50% found just once. The sequencing input was blood. The source of these receptors is a human donor in good health. Each CDR3 is given with its conserved first and last residue. D genes are given only for firm matches. Clone sizes are given selectively: once, few, many, or a class where the clone is expanded.

V,length,size,D,J,CDR3,DNA
TRBV27,18,NA,NA,TRBJ1-2,CASSSLNLHSALEGGYTF,TGTGCCAGCAGTTCCCTCAACCTCCACAGTGCATTAGAAGGTGGCTACACCTTC
TRBV5-1,16,NA,NA,TRBJ1-2,CASSQTPGLANYGYTF,TGCGCCAGCAGCCAGACACCGGGTTTAGCTAACTATGGCTACACCTTC
TRBV27,16,NA,NA,TRBJ1-6,CASSSLGQFGNSPLHF,TGTGCCAGCAGCTCACTCGGACAGTTTGGTAATTCACCCCTCCACTTT
TRBV7-2,14,few,NA,TRBJ1-4,CASSEQSTNEKLFF,TGTGCCAGCAGCGAACAGTCAACTAATGAAAAACTGTTTTTT
TRBV12-3/TRBV12-4,15,NA,TRBD2,TRBJ2-1,CASSFPLRGYNEQFF,TGTGCCAGCAGCTTTCCCTTGCGGGGGTACAATGAGCAGTTCTTC
TRBV5-5,18,few,TRBD2,TRBJ2-2,CASSLYRLAGGRTGELFF,TGTGCCAGCAGCTTGTACAGACTAGCGGGGGGGCGCACCGGGGAGCTGTTTTTT
TRBV13,16,few,TRBD2,TRBJ2-1,CADSLWASGGADEQFF,TGTGCCGACAGCTTATGGGCTAGCGGGGGGGCAGATGAGCAGTTCTTC
TRBV20-1,15,few,NA,TRBJ2-7,CSARDVGGSLYEQYF,TGCAGTGCTAGAGATGTCGGGGGAAGTCTATACGAGCAGTACTTC
TRBV7-9,13,NA,NA,TRBJ2-1,CVSSWRLVSEQFF,TGTGTCAGCAGCTGGAGACTAGTAAGTGAGCAGTTCTTC
TRBV11-1,16,few,TRBD1,TRBJ1-1,CASSPFQGASNTEAFF,TGTGCCAGCAGCCCATTCCAGGGGGCGAGTAACACTGAAGCTTTCTTT
TRBV5-1,14,once,TRBD1,TRBJ1-5,CASSLDREPQPQHF,TGCGCCAGCAGCTTAGACAGGGAACCTCAGCCCCAGCATTTT
TRBV12-3/TRBV12-4,14,NA,TRBD1,TRBJ1-2,CASRLGGQLYGYTF,TGTGCCAGCAGGCTCGGGGGACAGCTCTATGGCTACACCTTC
TRBV5-1,15,NA,NA,TRBJ2-5,CASSKPRQSQETQYF,TGCGCCAGCAGCAAACCAAGACAGTCCCAAGAGACCCAGTACTTC
TRBV3-1,14,NA,NA,TRBJ1-1,CASSPTGEGTEAFF,TGTGCCAGCAGCCCCACCGGGGAAGGTACTGAAGCTTTCTTT
TRBV6-6,17,NA,TRBD1,TRBJ2-7,CASSYYYRGFSSSEQYF,TGTGCCAGCAGTTACTATTACAGGGGGTTTAGTAGTTCGGAGCAGTACTTC
TRBV24-1,14,NA,NA,TRBJ1-5,CATSPGADNQPQHF,TGTGCCACCAGTCCGGGGGCGGACAATCAGCCCCAGCATTTT
TRBV15,13,NA,NA,TRBJ2-6,CATGISGANVLTF,TGTGCCACCGGAATCTCTGGGGCCAACGTCCTGACTTTC
TRBV20-1,13,few,NA,TRBJ2-5,CSAQGLGGSTQYF,TGCAGTGCCCAGGGCCTAGGCGGGTCGACCCAGTACTTC